This T cell receptor (beta chain) was retrieved from a study of OX40 agonist ivuxolimab in advanced cancers. Assay: immunoSEQ multiplex PCR; the TCRdb copy retains only in-frame clones and omits some. The sample contains around 87,000 clones, 94% of which appear only once. Germline V gene data show CDR1 as MNHNS and CDR2 as SASEGT. J was trimmed by 6 bases and V by 2 bases; bases with no gene match: 9. This CDR3 is built from 15 residues. The receptor was derived from an adult with an advanced solid tumor such as melanoma, head and neck, liver or kidney cancer. The material was CD4+ or CD8+ T cells sorted from blood, obtained in a trial of the OX40 agonist ivuxolimab. This sequence joins TRBV6-1 and TRBJ1-1; 7 bases match TRBD1. Here the CDR3 reads CASSEKADRDAEAFF. The CDR3 coding sequence is TGTGCCAGCAGTGAAAAGGCCGACAGGGACGCTGAAGCTTTCTTT.